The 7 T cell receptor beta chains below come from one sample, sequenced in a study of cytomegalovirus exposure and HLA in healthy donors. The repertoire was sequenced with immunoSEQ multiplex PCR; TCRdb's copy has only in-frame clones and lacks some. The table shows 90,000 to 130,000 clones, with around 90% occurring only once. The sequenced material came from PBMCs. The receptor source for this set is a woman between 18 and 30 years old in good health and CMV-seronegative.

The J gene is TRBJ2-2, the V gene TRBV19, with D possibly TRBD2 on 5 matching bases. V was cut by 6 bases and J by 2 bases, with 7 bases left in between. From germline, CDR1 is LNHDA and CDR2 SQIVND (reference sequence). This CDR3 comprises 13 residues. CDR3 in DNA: TGTGCCAGTAGGACGGGAAACACCGGGGAGCTGTTTTTT. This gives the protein CASRTGNTGELFF.

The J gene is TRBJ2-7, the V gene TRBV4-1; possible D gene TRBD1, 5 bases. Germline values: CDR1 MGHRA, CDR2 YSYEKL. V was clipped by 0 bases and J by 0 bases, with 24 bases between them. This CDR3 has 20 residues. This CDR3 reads CASSQEEENERNRFSYEQYF. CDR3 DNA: TGCGCCAGCAGCCAAGAAGAAGAAAACGAGCGCAACAGGTTCTCCTACGAGCAGTACTTC.

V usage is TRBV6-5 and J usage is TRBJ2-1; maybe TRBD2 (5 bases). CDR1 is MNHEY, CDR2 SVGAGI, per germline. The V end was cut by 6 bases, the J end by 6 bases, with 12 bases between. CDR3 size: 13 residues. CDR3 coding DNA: TGTGCCAGCAGGACTATCCCTTTCAATGAGCAGTTCTTC. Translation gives CASRTIPFNEQFF.

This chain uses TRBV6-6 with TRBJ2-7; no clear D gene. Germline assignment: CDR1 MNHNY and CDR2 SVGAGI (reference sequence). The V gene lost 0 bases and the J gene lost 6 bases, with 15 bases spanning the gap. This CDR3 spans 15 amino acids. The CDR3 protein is CASSYSRSASGEQYF. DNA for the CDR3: TGTGCCAGCAGTTACTCGAGATCAGCGTCGGGCGAGCAGTACTTC.

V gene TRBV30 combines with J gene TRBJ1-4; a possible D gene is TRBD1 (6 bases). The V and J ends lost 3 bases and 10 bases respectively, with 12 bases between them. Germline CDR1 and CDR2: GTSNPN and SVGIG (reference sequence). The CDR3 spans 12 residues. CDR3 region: CAWRDSRRKLFF. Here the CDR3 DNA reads TGTGCCTGGAGGGACAGCCGCCGAAAACTGTTTTTT.

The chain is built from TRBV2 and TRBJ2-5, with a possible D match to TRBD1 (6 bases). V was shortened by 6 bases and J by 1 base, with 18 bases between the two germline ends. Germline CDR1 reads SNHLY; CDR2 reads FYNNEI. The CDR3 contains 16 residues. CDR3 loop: CASSSTSLTGQETQYF. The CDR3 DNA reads TGTGCCAGCAGCTCGACTTCCTTGACAGGCCAAGAGACCCAGTACTTC.

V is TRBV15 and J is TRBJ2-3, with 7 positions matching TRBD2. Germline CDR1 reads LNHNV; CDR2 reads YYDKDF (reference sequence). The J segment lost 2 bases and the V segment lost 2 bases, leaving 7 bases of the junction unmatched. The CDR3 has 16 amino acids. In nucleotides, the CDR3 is TGTGCCACCAGCAGAACCGGGACTACGAACACAGATACGCAGTATTTT. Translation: CATSRTGTTNTDTQYF.